This TCR beta chain was identified in a study of blood T cell repertoires in COVID-19. Study in general: Acute-phase and convalescent COVID-19 samples originated in the United States, Italy and Spain. The cDNA or gDNA used as material had been derived from T cells, B-cell-depleted T cells, or PBMCs.

Germline V gene data show CDR1 as SGHAT and CDR2 as FQNNGV. The CDR3 is 17 amino acids. V lost 0 bases and J 10 bases, leaving 24 bases between the germline ends. Clones were read by immunoSEQ multiplex PCR, and TCRdb kept only the in-frame ones, dropping some. The sample yields about 290,000 clones, roughly 91% seen once. This chain links TRBV11-2 with TRBJ1-1; D may be TRBD1 (5 bases). The sample taken for sequencing was peripheral blood. The clonotype comes from a woman aged 30 to 39 with COVID-19, enrolled during active disease. The CDR3 is CASSLDLAGGILIRAFF. As DNA, the CDR3 is TGTGCCAGCAGCTTAGATCTGGCGGGGGGTATCTTGATTAGAGCTTTCTTT.